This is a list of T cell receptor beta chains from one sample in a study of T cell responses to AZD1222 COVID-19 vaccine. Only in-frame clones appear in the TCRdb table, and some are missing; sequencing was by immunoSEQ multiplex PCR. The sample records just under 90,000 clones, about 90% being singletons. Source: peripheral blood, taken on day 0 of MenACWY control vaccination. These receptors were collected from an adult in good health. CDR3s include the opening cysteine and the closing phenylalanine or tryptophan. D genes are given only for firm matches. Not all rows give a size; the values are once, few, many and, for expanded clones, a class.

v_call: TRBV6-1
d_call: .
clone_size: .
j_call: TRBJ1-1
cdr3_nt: TGTGCCAGCAGTGATCTTCGGGGGAACACTGAAGCTTTCTTT
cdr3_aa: CASSDLRGNTEAFF

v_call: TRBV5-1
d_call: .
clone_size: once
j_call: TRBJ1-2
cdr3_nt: TGCGCCAGCAGCTTGGACGACAGGAACTATGGCTACACCTTC
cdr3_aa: CASSLDDRNYGYTF

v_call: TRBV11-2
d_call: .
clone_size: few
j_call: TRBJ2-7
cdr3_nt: TGTGCCAGCAGCTTTGACAGCATCAGCTACGAGCAGTACTTC
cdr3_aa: CASSFDSISYEQYF

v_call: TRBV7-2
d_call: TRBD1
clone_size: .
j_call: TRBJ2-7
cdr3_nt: TGTGCCAGCAGCCCGGGGACAGGGGCCTTCTACGAGCAGTACTTC
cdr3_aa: CASSPGTGAFYEQYF

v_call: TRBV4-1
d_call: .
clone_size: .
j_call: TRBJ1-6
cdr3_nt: TGCGCCAGCAGCCAAGTGGACAGCTCCTATAATTCACCCCTCCACTTT
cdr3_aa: CASSQVDSSYNSPLHF

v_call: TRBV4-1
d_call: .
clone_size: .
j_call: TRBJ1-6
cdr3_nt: TGCGCCAGCAGCCAAGCAGGGTCCTATAATTCACCCCTCCACTTT
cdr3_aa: CASSQAGSYNSPLHF

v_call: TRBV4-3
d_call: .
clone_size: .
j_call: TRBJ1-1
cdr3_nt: TGCGCCAGCAGCCAGTCTAGACGGAACACTGAAGCTTTCTTT
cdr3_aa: CASSQSRRNTEAFF

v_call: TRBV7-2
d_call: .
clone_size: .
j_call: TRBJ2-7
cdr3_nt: TGTGCCAGCAGCTCTCGAGGGTCTAGCTCCTACGAGCAGTACTTC
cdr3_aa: CASSSRGSSSYEQYF

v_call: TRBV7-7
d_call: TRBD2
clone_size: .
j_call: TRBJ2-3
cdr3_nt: TGTGCCAGCAGCCCCCTAGGGGGGATAGCGGGGGGGACAGATACGCAGTATTTT
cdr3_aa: CASSPLGGIAGGTDTQYF

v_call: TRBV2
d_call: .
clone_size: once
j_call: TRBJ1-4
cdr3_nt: TGTGCCAGCAGACTGGAGGCAACTAATGAAAAACTGTTTTTT
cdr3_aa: CASRLEATNEKLFF

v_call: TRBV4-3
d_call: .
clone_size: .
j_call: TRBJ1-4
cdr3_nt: TGCGCCAGCAGCCAAGATGGAGGGGCTTGGGAAAAACTGTTTTTT
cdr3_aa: CASSQDGGAWEKLFF

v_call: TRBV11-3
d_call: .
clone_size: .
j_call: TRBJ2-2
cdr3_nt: TGTGCCAGCAGCTTAGGCGGGGAGGCCGGGGAGCTGTTTTTT
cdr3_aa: CASSLGGEAGELFF

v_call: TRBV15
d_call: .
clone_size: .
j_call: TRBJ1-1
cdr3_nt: TGTGCCACCAGCATCCCAGTGGGGGGAGGCACTGAAGCTTTCTTT
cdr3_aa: CATSIPVGGGTEAFF

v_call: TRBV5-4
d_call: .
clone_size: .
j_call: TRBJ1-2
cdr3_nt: TGTGCCAGCACCCCGGGAGGGGAGGCGTCCTATGGCTACACCTTC
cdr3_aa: CASTPGGEASYGYTF

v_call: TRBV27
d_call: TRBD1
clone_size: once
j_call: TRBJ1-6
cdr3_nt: TGTGCCAGCAGTTCCGGGACAGGGGGCTTCTCACCCCTCCACTTT
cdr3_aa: CASSSGTGGFSPLHF

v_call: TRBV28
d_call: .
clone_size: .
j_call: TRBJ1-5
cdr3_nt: TGTGCCAGCAGTTCCAGGTTCCCAAGCAATCAGCCCCAGCATTTT
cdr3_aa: CASSSRFPSNQPQHF

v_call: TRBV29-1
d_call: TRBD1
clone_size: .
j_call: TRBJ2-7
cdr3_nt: TGCAGCGTTGCCCGGACAGGGGGCTCCTACGAGCAGTACTTC
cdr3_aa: CSVARTGGSYEQYF

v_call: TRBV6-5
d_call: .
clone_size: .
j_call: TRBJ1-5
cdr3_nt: TGTGCCAGCAGTTACTCGAGGGATAGCAATCAGCCCCAGCATTTT
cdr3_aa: CASSYSRDSNQPQHF

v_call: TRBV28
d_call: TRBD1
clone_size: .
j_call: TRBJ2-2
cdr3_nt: TGTGCCAGCAGTTTACCCGGCCCCGGGACAGGGGGCAGATACGGGGAGCTGTTTTTT
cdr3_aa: CASSLPGPGTGGRYGELFF

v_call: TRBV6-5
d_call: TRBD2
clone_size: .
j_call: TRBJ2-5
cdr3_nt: TGTGCCAGCAGTTACGAAGCGGGGGGCCCGTCTTACTTC
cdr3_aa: CASSYEAGGPSYF

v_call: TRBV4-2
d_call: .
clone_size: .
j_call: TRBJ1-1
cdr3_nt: TGTGCCAGCAGCCAAGACACCGTGGACACTGAAGCTTTCTTT
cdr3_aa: CASSQDTVDTEAFF

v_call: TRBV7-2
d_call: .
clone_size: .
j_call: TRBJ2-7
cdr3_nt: TGTGCCAGCAGCTTAGAAATAGAGGCGGTTAGGCAGTACTTC
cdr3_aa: CASSLEIEAVRQYF

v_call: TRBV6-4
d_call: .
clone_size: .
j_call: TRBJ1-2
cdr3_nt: TGTGCCAGCAGTGACTCTAGTACCGCTAACTATGGCTACACCTTC
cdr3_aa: CASSDSSTANYGYTF

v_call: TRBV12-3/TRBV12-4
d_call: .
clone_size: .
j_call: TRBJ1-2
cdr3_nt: TGTGCCAGCAGTCAAAGGACCGTATATGGCTACACCTTC
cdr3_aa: CASSQRTVYGYTF

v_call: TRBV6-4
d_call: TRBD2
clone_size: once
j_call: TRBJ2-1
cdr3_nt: TGTGCCAGCAGTGACTCTGCGGGGGGGGATGAGCAGTTCTTC
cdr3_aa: CASSDSAGGDEQFF

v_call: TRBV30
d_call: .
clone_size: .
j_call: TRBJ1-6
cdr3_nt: TGTGCCTTCTCCCCTAGTCCAGGGGCGTCGGGGTCACCCCTCCACTTT
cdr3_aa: CAFSPSPGASGSPLHF

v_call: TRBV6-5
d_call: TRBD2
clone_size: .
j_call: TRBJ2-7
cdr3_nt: TGTGCCAGCAGTTACTCGAATCTAGCGGGGGCGGAGCAGTACTTC
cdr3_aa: CASSYSNLAGAEQYF

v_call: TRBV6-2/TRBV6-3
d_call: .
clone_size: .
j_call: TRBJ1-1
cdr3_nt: TGTGCCAGCAGTTACTGGCAGGGGAGCACTGAAGCTTTCTTT
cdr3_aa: CASSYWQGSTEAFF

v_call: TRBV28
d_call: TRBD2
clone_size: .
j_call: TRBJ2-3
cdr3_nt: TGTGCCAGCCTAGCGTCTGATAGCGGGGAGGTAGATACGCAGTATTTT
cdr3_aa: CASLASDSGEVDTQYF

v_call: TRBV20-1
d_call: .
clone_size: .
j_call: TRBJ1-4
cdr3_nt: TGCAGTGCTAGTGAGTTTCCAACTAATGAAAAACTGTTTTTT
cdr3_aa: CSASEFPTNEKLFF

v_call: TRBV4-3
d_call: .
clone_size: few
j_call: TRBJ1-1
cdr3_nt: TGCGCCAGCAGCCAAGGGTTTAATCGGGAAAACACTGAAGCTTTCTTT
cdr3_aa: CASSQGFNRENTEAFF

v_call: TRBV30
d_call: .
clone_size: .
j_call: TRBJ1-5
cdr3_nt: TGTGCCTGGAGTCCGCCGGGACGGAAAGATAGCAATCAGCCCCAGCATTTT
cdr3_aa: CAWSPPGRKDSNQPQHF

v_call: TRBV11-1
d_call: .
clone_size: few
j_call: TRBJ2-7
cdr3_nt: TGTGCCAGCAGCCCCCGGAAAGGGTTAGCCCACGAGCAGTACTTC
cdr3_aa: CASSPRKGLAHEQYF

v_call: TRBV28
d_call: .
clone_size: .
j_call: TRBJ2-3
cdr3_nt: TGTGCCAGCAGTTTGAATGGGGAAAGAGATACGCAGTATTTT
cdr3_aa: CASSLNGERDTQYF

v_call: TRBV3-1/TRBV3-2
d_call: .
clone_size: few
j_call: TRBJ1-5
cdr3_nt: TGTGCCAGCAGCCCGGATAGCAATCAGCCCCAGCATTTT
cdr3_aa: CASSPDSNQPQHF

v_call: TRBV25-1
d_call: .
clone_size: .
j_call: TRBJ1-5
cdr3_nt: TGTGCCAGCAGTGTGGCAGGGAATCAGCCCCAGCATTTT
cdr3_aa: CASSVAGNQPQHF

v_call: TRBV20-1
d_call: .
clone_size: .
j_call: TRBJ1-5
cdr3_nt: TGCAGTGCTAGTCCCCCGGGCGCTCGCCTAGAGGGGCAGCCCCAGCATTTT
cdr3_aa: CSASPPGARLEGQPQHF

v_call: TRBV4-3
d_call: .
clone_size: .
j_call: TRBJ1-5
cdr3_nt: TGCGCCAGCAGCCAAGGCTTGACGGTGCGGGGTCCCCAGCATTTT
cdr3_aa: CASSQGLTVRGPQHF

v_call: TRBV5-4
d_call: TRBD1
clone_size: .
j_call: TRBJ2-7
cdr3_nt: TGTGCCAGCAGCTTGCCGGGACAGGGAGCCTACGAGCAGTACTTC
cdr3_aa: CASSLPGQGAYEQYF

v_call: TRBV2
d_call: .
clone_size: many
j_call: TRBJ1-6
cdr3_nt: TGTGCCAGCAGGCGACGGGGACCCGTGCAAGATAATTCACCCCTCCACTTT
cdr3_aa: CASRRRGPVQDNSPLHF

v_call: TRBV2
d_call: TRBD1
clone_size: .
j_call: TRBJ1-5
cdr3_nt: TGTGCCAGCAGTGTGGACAGGGAAGGAGGGCATAGCAATCAGCCCCAGCATTTT
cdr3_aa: CASSVDREGGHSNQPQHF

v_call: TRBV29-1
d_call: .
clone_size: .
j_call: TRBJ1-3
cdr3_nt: TGCAGCGGTGTACATAGCCTCTCTGGAAACACCATATATTTT
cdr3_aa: CSGVHSLSGNTIYF

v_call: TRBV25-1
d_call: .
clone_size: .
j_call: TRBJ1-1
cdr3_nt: TGTGCCAGCAGAACGACAGGAGTGAACACTGAAGCTTTCTTT
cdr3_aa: CASRTTGVNTEAFF

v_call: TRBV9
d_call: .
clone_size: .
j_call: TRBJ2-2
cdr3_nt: TGTGCCAGCAGCCAAGGGGCCAATCTACGGGGGGAGCTGTTTTTT
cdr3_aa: CASSQGANLRGELFF

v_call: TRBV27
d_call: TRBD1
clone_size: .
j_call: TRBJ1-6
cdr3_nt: TGTGCCAGCAGTTCCAGGCTAAGAACAACCGGGACAGGGGTCTATAATTCACCCCTCCACTTT
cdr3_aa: CASSSRLRTTGTGVYNSPLHF

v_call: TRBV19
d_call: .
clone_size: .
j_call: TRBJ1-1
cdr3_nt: TGTGCCAGTAGTATAGCCGACGGATCGAACACTGAAGCTTTCTTT
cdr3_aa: CASSIADGSNTEAFF

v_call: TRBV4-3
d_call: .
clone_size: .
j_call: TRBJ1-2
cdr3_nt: TGCGCCCGCCGCCGAGTGGGGGAGTCTAACTATGGCTACACCTTC
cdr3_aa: CARRRVGESNYGYTF

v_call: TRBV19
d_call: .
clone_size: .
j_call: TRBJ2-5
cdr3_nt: TGTGCCAGTAGTATGTCTGGGGGACAAGAGACCCAGTACTTC
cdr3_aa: CASSMSGGQETQYF

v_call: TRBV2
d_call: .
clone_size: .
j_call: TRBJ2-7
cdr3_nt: TGTGCCAGCACAATTCCGGTTCGGACTTCACCCTACGAGCAGTACTTC
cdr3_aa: CASTIPVRTSPYEQYF

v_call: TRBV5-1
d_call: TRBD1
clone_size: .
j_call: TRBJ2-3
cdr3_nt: TGCGCCAGCAGCGCGGAGGGACAGGGCGTGGATACGCAGTATTTT
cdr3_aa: CASSAEGQGVDTQYF

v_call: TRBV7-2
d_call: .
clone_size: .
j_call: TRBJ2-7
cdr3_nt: TGTGCCAGCAGCCTAGGCCTCCCAACTTCATCCGAGCAGTACTTC
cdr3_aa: CASSLGLPTSSEQYF

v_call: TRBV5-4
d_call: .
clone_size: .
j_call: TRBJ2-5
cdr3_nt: TGTGCCAGCAGCTTCGACGTGTCGGAGACCCAGTACTTC
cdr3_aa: CASSFDVSETQYF

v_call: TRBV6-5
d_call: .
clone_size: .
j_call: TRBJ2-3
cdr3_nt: TGTGCCAGCATATCATCCGGGACAAGACAAGATACGCAGTATTTT
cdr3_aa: CASISSGTRQDTQYF

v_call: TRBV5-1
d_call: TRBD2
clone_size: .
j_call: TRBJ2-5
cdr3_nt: TGCGCCAGCAGCTTGGCGGCGTCCGGGGGGCAAGAGACCCAGTACTTC
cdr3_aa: CASSLAASGGQETQYF

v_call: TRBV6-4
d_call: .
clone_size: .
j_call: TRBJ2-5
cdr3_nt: TGTGCGGGAGAGGGCAGACCGTACCAAGAGACCCAGTACTTC
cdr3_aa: CAGEGRPYQETQYF

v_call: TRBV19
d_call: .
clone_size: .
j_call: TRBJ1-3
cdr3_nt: TGTGCCAGTAGTGCACAGGGACCACACTCTGGAAACACCATATATTTT
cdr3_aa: CASSAQGPHSGNTIYF

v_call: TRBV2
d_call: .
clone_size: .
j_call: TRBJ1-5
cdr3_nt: TGTGCCAGCAGTGCCGACAGGTATAGCAATCAGCCCCAGCATTTT
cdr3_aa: CASSADRYSNQPQHF

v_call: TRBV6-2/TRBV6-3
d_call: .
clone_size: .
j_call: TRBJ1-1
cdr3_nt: TGTGCCAGCAGTTTACAGGGGAACACTGAAGCTTTCTTT
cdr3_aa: CASSLQGNTEAFF

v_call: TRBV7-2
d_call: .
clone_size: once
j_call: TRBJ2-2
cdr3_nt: TGTGCCAGCAGCTTTAACACCGGGGAGCTGTTTTTT
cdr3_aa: CASSFNTGELFF

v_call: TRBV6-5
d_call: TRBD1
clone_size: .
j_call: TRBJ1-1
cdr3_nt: TGTGCCAGCACCCACCCCGGGACAGGGATGGCTTTCTTT
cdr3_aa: CASTHPGTGMAFF